The clone carrying this TCR beta chain was seen many times. Time point specified: pre-sensitization, week 0. Treatment described: therapeutic diphenylcyclopropenone sensitization with weekly scalp DPC. Each patch test followed a blood draw. Before extraction, the whole blood was not fractionated, and total RNA was taken from it. This specimen belongs to a study of human T cells and chemical hapten exposure. Study-wide background: Per-sample TCR yield variation was attributed mainly to small pooled library volume differences.

Each CDR3 protein gets one entry after TCRdb re-called the RACE reads with MiXCR. Altogether around 300,000 distinct CDR3 sequences are present, around 7.3% being singletons, with the ten largest covering less than 1.5%. This CDR3 contains 17 residues. Germline lookup yields CDR1 MGHRA and CDR2 YSYEKL. The V and J ends lost 0 bases and 8 bases, in that order; junction bases with no gene match: 8. The source is a man aged 18 to 30 with alopecia areata. Some clones in this sample may be carry-over from other donors' samples. Material: whole blood, obtained in connection with sensitization to the hapten diphenylcyclopropenone (DPC). The rearrangement joins TRBV4-1 to TRBJ1-4; the match to TRBD1 covers 11 bases. The CDR3 bases are TGCGCCAGCAGCCAAGAAGGACAGGGGGCAATAGGGGAAAAACTGTTTTTT. Its translation is CASSQEGQGAIGEKLFF.